These 19 T cell receptor beta chains were all obtained from the same sample, sequenced in a study of blood T cell repertoires in COVID-19. The repertoire was sequenced with immunoSEQ multiplex PCR; TCRdb's copy has only in-frame clones and lacks some. The data contain 250,000 or so clones, 90% of them singletons. What was sequenced was peripheral blood. The receptor set was obtained from an older woman with COVID-19, enrolled during active disease.

The chain combines TRBV28 with TRBJ1-3, with D possibly being TRBD1 (5 bases). The CDR3 loop spans 14 amino acids. In germline, CDR1 is MDHEN, CDR2 SYDVKM. Between the trimmed V and J ends, which lost 3 bases and 2 bases, there was a span of 8 bases. The CDR3 protein is CASSLWGAGNTIYF. The DNA for the CDR3 is TGTGCCAGCAGTTTGTGGGGGGCTGGAAACACCATATATTTT.

The rearrangement links TRBV3-1 (or the pseudogene TRBV3-2) to TRBJ1-1; 8 bases are a match to TRBD1. The V segment lost 7 bases and the J segment 5 bases; nucleotides outside the gene matches: 6. There are 13 residues in the CDR3. The germline V gene has CDR1 LGHDT and CDR2 YNNKEL (reference sequence). The CDR3 nucleotides read TGTGCCAGCACCGCCACAGGGGGGACTGAAGCTTTCTTT. Residues: CASTATGGTEAFF.

A single count supports this clone. The V gene is TRBV9, the J gene TRBJ2-2; 7 bases agree with TRBD2. CDR3 length: 15 amino acids. Germline trimming cut 2 bases from V and 7 bases from J; bases unmatched to any gene: 8. Per germline, CDR1 SGDLS and CDR2 YYNGEE. DNA of the CDR3: TGTGCCAGCAGCGTCTTGACTAGCTCTGGCGGGGAGCTGTTTTTT. It translates to CASSVLTSSGGELFF.

This chain links TRBV3-1 (or the pseudogene TRBV3-2) with TRBJ2-1, with 9 bases lining up with TRBD2. The CDR3 is 19 residues long. Germline CDR1 is LGHDT and CDR2 is YNNKEL (reference sequence). With V trimmed by 1 base and J by 7 bases, 17 bases remained unmatched. The CDR3 DNA reads TGTGCCAGCAGCCAAGCCGAACGGGTAGCGGGGGCCCTAGGGAATGAGCAGTTCTTC. Translated, it gives CASSQAERVAGALGNEQFF.

The chain has TRBV6-5 and TRBJ1-1; possible D gene TRBD1, 5 bases. This CDR3 is built from 15 residues. CDR1 and CDR2 from the germline V gene are MNHEY and SVGAGI. Trimming stripped 2 bases from V and 1 base from J, with 11 bases between. Written as DNA, the CDR3 is TGTGCCAGCAGTTACCGGACATTAACGAACACTGAAGCTTTCTTT. This encodes CASSYRTLTNTEAFF.

This clone was recorded only once. V and J are TRBV7-2 and TRBJ2-1; the match to TRBD2 covers 9 bases. V lost 2 bases, J lost 5 bases, and 7 bases stayed unmatched. CDR1 and CDR2 (germline): SGHTA, FQGNSA. The CDR3 is 16 amino acids. CDR3 region: CASSLRRGGWNNEQFF. The CDR3, as DNA: TGTGCCAGCAGCTTAAGGCGGGGGGGCTGGAACAATGAGCAGTTCTTC.

The V gene is TRBV5-1, the J gene TRBJ1-1, with TRBD1 identical over 7 bases. This CDR3 contains 14 residues. The V and J ends lost 5 bases and 2 bases, in that order; junction bases with no gene match: 6. Per the germline V gene, CDR1 is SGHRS and CDR2 is YFSETQ. The CDR3 protein is CASRVQGVNTEAFF. DNA for the CDR3: TGCGCCAGCAGGGTTCAGGGGGTAAACACTGAAGCTTTCTTT.

The gene calls are TRBV3-1 (or the pseudogene TRBV3-2) and TRBJ1-2; D ambiguous. This CDR3 contains 13 residues. Germline CDR1 and CDR2: LGHDT and YNNKEL (reference sequence). V lost 0 bases, J lost 7 bases, and 9 bases lay in between. CDR3 residues: CASSQERIGGYTF. The CDR3 coding sequence is TGTGCCAGCAGCCAAGAAAGAATCGGTGGCTACACCTTC.

This chain joins TRBV28 and TRBJ1-6; perhaps TRBD1 as D (5 bases). CDR3 length: 13 amino acids. V was shortened by 2 bases and J by 7 bases, with 6 bases between the two germline ends. Germline-derived CDR1 and CDR2 are MDHEN and SYDVKM. CDR3 bases: TGTGCCAGCAGTTTAAGGGGAAATTCACCCCTCCACTTT. It yields the protein CASSLRGNSPLHF.

The chain has TRBV10-3 and TRBJ1-2; 8 bases are shared with TRBD1. V shed 0 bases, J shed 0 bases, and the junction held 12 bases outside the gene matches. Per germline, CDR1 ENHRY and CDR2 SYGVKD. This CDR3 is built from 19 residues. The CDR3, as DNA: TGTGCCATCAGTGAGTCAGAGGGGGACAGGTACCGTTCTAACTATGGCTACACCTTC. It codes for CAISESEGDRYRSNYGYTF.

The CDR3 loop reads CASSLTGGGYYGYTF. The CDR3 nucleotides are TGTGCCAGCAGCTTGACAGGGGGAGGGTACTATGGCTACACCTTC. The chain employs TRBV7-2 and TRBJ1-2; 9 nucleotides align to TRBD1. CDR3 size: 15 residues. The germline V gene encodes CDR1 SGHTA and CDR2 FQGNSA. J was trimmed by 3 bases and V by 3 bases; bases with no gene match: 5.

CDR3 amino acids: CASSVATGQENSPLHF. CDR3 sequence (DNA): TGTGCCAGCAGCGTAGCGACGGGACAGGAGAATTCACCCCTCCACTTT. The chain joins TRBV9 to TRBJ1-6, with 8 nucleotides matching TRBD1. V lost 0 bases, J lost 7 bases, and 6 bases stayed unmatched. The CDR3 is made up of 16 amino acids. Germline values: CDR1 SGDLS, CDR2 YYNGEE.

This chain joins TRBV19 and TRBJ1-2, with 9 positions matching TRBD1. V was pared by 3 bases and J by 5 bases, with 10 bases of the junction left unmatched. Germline V gene lookup returns CDR1 LNHDA and CDR2 SQIVND (reference sequence). The CDR3 extends over 16 amino acids. This chain's CDR3 is CASSMEEGTGRYGYTF. CDR3 in DNA: TGTGCCAGTAGTATGGAGGAGGGGACAGGGAGGTATGGCTACACCTTC.

This chain connects TRBV18 to TRBJ2-3; TRBD2 matches 11 bases. Germline CDR1 reads KGHSH; CDR2 reads LQKENI. The CDR3 runs 16 residues. After removal of 4 bases from V and 4 bases from J, the junction contained 7 bases not matched to a gene. The CDR3 here is CASSQQTSGASDTQYF. Written as DNA, the CDR3 is TGTGCCAGCTCACAACAGACTAGCGGGGCCTCAGATACGCAGTATTTT.

The V and J genes are TRBV19 and TRBJ1-1, with 8 bases aligning to TRBD1. The CDR3 has 13 amino acids. The V gene end was trimmed by 9 bases and the J gene end by 5 bases; junction bases not matched to a gene: 8. Germline V CDR1 and CDR2: LNHDA, SQIVND (reference sequence). The CDR3 spells CASNTGGRTEAFF. Written as DNA, the CDR3 is TGTGCCAGCAATACAGGGGGACGGACTGAAGCTTTCTTT.

V gene TRBV5-5 combines with J gene TRBJ2-2; weak D call: TRBD2 (6 bases). Trimming left V 4 bases short and J 4 bases short, with 17 bases between. Germline values: CDR1 SGHKS, CDR2 YYEKEE (reference sequence). The length of the CDR3 is 16 residues. This chain's CDR3 is CASSRLGGGGTGELFF. The CDR3 DNA reads as TGTGCCAGCAGCCGCCTGGGGGGAGGCGGCACCGGGGAGCTGTTTTTT.

The J gene is TRBJ1-1, the V gene TRBV6-6, with TRBD1 as a possible D gene (5 bases). CDR1 is MNHNY, CDR2 SVGAGI, per germline (reference sequence). The CDR3 has 12 residues. The V end lost 7 bases, the J end lost 7 bases, and 13 bases lay between the germline ends. CDR3 sequence: CASTRGVSEAFF. CDR3 DNA sequence: TGTGCCAGCACCCGGGGGGTGAGTGAAGCTTTCTTT.

This clone has only a few counts. The chain joins TRBV14 to TRBJ2-3; no definite D call. The V gene's germline CDR1 is SGHDN and CDR2 FVKESK. V lost 8 bases and J 2 bases, leaving 8 bases between the germline ends. The CDR3 totals 12 residues. CDR3 sequence reads: CASAVFTDTQYF. CDR3 bases: TGTGCCAGCGCGGTGTTCACAGATACGCAGTATTTT.

The V gene is TRBV4-3, the J gene TRBJ1-1; no definite D call. Germline CDR1 is LGHNA and CDR2 is YSLEER. V lost 0 bases to trimming and J lost 1 base, with 9 bases between them. The CDR3 runs to 15 residues. The CDR3 bases are TGCGCCAGCAGCCAAGATGCAGCGTCGAACACTGAAGCTTTCTTT. This sequence encodes CASSQDAASNTEAFF.